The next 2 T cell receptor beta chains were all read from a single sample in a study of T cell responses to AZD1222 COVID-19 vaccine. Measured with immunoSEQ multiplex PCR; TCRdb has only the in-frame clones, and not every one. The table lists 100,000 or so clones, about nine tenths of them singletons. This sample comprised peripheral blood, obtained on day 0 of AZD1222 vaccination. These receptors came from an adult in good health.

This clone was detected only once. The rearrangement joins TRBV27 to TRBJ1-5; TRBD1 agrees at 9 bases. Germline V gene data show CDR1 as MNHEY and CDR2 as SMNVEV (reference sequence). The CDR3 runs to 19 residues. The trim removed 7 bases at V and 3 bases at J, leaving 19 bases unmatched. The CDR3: CASKKRYGQGLGDNQPQHF. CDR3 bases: TGTGCCAGCAAAAAAAGGTACGGACAGGGGTTAGGAGACAATCAGCCCCAGCATTTT.

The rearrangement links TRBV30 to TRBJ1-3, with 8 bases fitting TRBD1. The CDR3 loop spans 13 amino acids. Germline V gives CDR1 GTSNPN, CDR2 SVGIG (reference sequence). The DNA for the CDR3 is TGTCTAGGACAGGGCGGCCCTGGAAACACCATATATTTT. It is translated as CLGQGGPGNTIYF.